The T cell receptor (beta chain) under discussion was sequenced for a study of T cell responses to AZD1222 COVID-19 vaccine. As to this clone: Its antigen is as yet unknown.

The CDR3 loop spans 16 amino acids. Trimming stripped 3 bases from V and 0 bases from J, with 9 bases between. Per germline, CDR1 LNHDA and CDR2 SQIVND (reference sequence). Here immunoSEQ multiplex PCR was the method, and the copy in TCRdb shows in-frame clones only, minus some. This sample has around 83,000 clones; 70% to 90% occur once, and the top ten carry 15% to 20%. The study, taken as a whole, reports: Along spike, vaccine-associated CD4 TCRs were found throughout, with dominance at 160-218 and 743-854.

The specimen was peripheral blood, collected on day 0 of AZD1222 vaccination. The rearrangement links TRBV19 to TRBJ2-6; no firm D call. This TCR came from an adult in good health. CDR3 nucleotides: TGTGCCAGTAGTATGGTCTACTCCTCTGGGGCCAACGTCCTGACTTTC. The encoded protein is CASSMVYSSGANVLTF.